A selection of T cell receptor beta chains follows, all from one sample in a study of blood T cell repertoires in COVID-19. Here immunoSEQ multiplex PCR was the method, and the copy in TCRdb shows in-frame clones only, minus some. The table records about 230,000 clones, 85% to 90% of them present only once. Sequencing was carried out using peripheral blood. All receptors derive from a man aged 45-65 years with COVID-19, enrolled during active disease. The CDR3 runs from the conserved cysteine through the conserved F or W. A D gene is named only where the DNA matches it firmly. Size values are once, few and many counts, or a class for expanded clones, and some rows have none.

clone_size	v_call	d_call	j_call	cdr3_aa	cdr3_nt
NA	TRBV7-9	NA	TRBJ1-2	CASSFTAQPGYTF	TGTGCCAGCAGCTTCACAGCTCAACCTGGCTACACCTTC
NA	TRBV28	TRBD1	TRBJ2-7	CASSFSPQGASYEQYF	TGTGCCAGCAGTTTTTCCCCCCAGGGGGCGTCCTACGAGCAGTACTTC
NA	TRBV2	NA	TRBJ2-5	CASLVPEGETQYF	TGTGCCAGCTTGGTGCCGGAGGGGGAGACCCAGTACTTC
NA	TRBV7-3	NA	TRBJ2-2	CASSFEGRSTGELFF	TGTGCCAGCAGCTTCGAAGGTCGGAGCACCGGGGAGCTGTTTTTT
once	TRBV5-1	NA	TRBJ1-2	CASSYTGLSDYGYTF	TGCGCCAGCAGCTATACAGGGTTGTCTGACTATGGCTACACCTTC
NA	TRBV4-2	TRBD2	TRBJ2-5	CASSQGSNSGAEETQYF	TGTGCCAGCAGCCAAGGGTCCAATAGCGGGGCCGAGGAGACCCAGTACTTC
NA	TRBV5-6	NA	TRBJ1-3	CASSLGQGGAGNTIYF	TGTGCCAGCAGCTTGGGGCAGGGAGGCGCTGGAAACACCATATATTTT
NA	TRBV9	NA	TRBJ1-3	CASSPRTVSGNTIYF	TGTGCCAGCAGCCCCCGGACAGTCTCTGGAAACACCATATATTTT
NA	TRBV28	NA	TRBJ2-1	CASTVGLNEQFF	TGTGCCAGCACTGTCGGGTTGAATGAGCAGTTCTTC
NA	TRBV21-1	NA	TRBJ2-1	CASSKSQTSGGDNEQFF	TGTGCCAGCAGCAAATCCCAGACTAGCGGGGGGGACAATGAGCAGTTCTTC
NA	TRBV5-8	TRBD1	TRBJ2-1	CASSLDDRGHEQFF	TGTGCCAGCAGCTTGGATGACAGGGGGCATGAGCAGTTCTTC
NA	TRBV28	NA	TRBJ1-1	CASSLTVNTEAFF	TGTGCCAGCAGTTTGACAGTGAACACTGAAGCTTTCTTT
NA	TRBV6-6	NA	TRBJ2-2	CASSSKGGDTGELFF	TGTGCCAGCAGCAGTAAGGGCGGGGACACCGGGGAGCTGTTTTTT
NA	TRBV6-1	NA	TRBJ1-1	CASSEAGQFPNTEAFF	TGTGCCAGCAGTGAAGCGGGGCAGTTCCCGAACACTGAAGCTTTCTTT
NA	TRBV9	NA	TRBJ1-1	CASSEDPGHINTEAFF	TGTGCCAGCAGCGAAGATCCCGGACACATAAACACTGAAGCTTTCTTT
NA	TRBV7-3	TRBD2	TRBJ2-7	CASSLTGGGTYEQYF	TGTGCCAGCAGCTTAACTGGCGGGGGGACGTACGAGCAGTACTTC
few	TRBV3-1/TRBV3-2	NA	TRBJ1-2	CAQDIRDYGYTF	TGTGCTCAAGACATAAGAGACTATGGCTACACCTTC
few	TRBV4-2	TRBD1	TRBJ2-1	CASSQDRDSYNEQFF	TGTGCCAGCAGCCAAGACCGGGACAGCTACAATGAGCAGTTCTTC
NA	TRBV3-1/TRBV3-2	TRBD2	TRBJ2-3	CASSQGPSGVNTQYF	TGTGCCAGCAGCCAAGGACCTAGCGGGGTCAATACGCAGTATTTT
NA	TRBV5-1	TRBD1	TRBJ1-1	CASSLGQGKNTEAFF	TGCGCCAGCAGCTTGGGACAGGGGAAGAACACTGAAGCTTTCTTT
NA	TRBV12-3/TRBV12-4	TRBD1	TRBJ1-2	CASSPGQGIGYTF	TGTGCCAGCAGCCCGGGACAGGGGATAGGCTACACCTTC
once	TRBV2	TRBD1	TRBJ2-2	CASSEGQGAGELFF	TGTGCCAGCAGTGAGGGGCAGGGGGCCGGGGAGCTGTTTTTT
NA	TRBV19	NA	TRBJ1-1	CASSLGQMNTEAFF	TGTGCCAGTAGTCTCGGACAGATGAACACTGAAGCTTTCTTT
NA	TRBV6-2/TRBV6-3	TRBD2	TRBJ2-1	CASSFPRTSGGAGEQFF	TGTGCCAGCAGTTTCCCCCGGACTAGCGGGGGGGCCGGTGAGCAGTTCTTC
NA	TRBV6-5	NA	TRBJ2-1	CASSHTVNSYNEQFF	TGTGCCAGCAGTCACACAGTGAACTCCTACAATGAGCAGTTCTTC
NA	TRBV6-5	NA	TRBJ2-2	CASGRGPANTGELFF	TGTGCCTCCGGCAGGGGTCCCGCGAACACCGGGGAGCTGTTTTTT
NA	TRBV2	TRBD1	TRBJ2-7	CASSGDRSSYEQYF	TGTGCCAGCAGTGGGGACAGGAGCTCCTACGAGCAGTACTTC
NA	TRBV6-5	TRBD1	TRBJ1-2	CASKTGQLRNYGYTF	TGTGCCAGCAAGACGGGACAGCTTAGGAACTATGGCTACACCTTC
few	TRBV2	TRBD1	TRBJ2-7	CASSGGQAYEQYF	TGTGCCAGCAGTGGGGGACAGGCCTACGAGCAGTACTTC
once	TRBV18	NA	TRBJ1-4	CASSPQGTVNEKLFF	TGTGCCAGCTCACCTCAGGGGACGGTAAATGAAAAACTGTTTTTT
NA	TRBV5-5	TRBD2	TRBJ2-3	CASSLKGLAASTDTQYF	TGTGCCAGCAGCCTAAAGGGACTAGCGGCTAGCACAGATACGCAGTATTTT
NA	TRBV16	NA	TRBJ1-1	CASSHGQPNTEAFF	TGTGCCAGCAGCCACGGACAGCCGAACACTGAAGCTTTCTTT
once	TRBV6-6	TRBD2	TRBJ2-1	CASREPGLAGRQFF	TGTGCCAGCAGGGAACCGGGACTAGCGGGACGGCAGTTCTTC
NA	TRBV6-5	TRBD2	TRBJ2-1	CASSRTSGGQNEQFF	TGTGCCAGCAGCCGGACTAGCGGGGGACAGAATGAGCAGTTCTTC
NA	TRBV4-2	NA	TRBJ2-3	CASSPMVGSTDTQYF	TGTGCCAGCAGCCCAATGGTGGGCTCCACAGATACGCAGTATTTT
once	TRBV30	TRBD1	TRBJ2-3	CAWSTGQGADTQYF	TGTGCCTGGAGTACGGGACAGGGGGCGGATACGCAGTATTTT
few	TRBV14	TRBD1	TRBJ1-4	CASSQRTGGVEKLFF	TGTGCCAGCAGCCAGCGGACAGGGGGTGTCGAAAAACTGTTTTTT
once	TRBV18	NA	TRBJ2-7	CASSPVLTSLSAAYEQYF	TGTGCCAGCTCACCCGTTTTAACTAGTTTGAGTGCTGCCTACGAGCAGTACTTC
few	TRBV7-9	NA	TRBJ2-5	CASSPRSRGETQYF	TGTGCCAGCAGCCCGCGTTCGAGAGGTGAGACCCAGTACTTC
NA	TRBV4-2	TRBD1	TRBJ1-1	CASSHPPGTGVNTEAFF	TGTGCCAGCAGCCATCCCCCCGGGACAGGGGTGAACACTGAAGCTTTCTTT
NA	TRBV19	TRBD1	TRBJ2-7	CASSRQGWYEQYF	TGTGCCAGTAGTCGACAGGGTTGGTACGAGCAGTACTTC
NA	TRBV5-6	TRBD1	TRBJ2-7	CASSLDPGQGSYEQYF	TGTGCCAGCAGCTTGGATCCGGGACAGGGGTCCTACGAGCAGTACTTC
NA	TRBV27	NA	TRBJ1-2	CASSLSSTEHYGYTF	TGTGCCAGCAGTTTATCAAGTACAGAACACTATGGCTACACCTTC
NA	TRBV6-6	NA	TRBJ1-5	CASSYSRGSQPQHF	TGTGCCAGCAGTTACTCCCGGGGTTCGCAGCCCCAGCATTTT
NA	TRBV2	NA	TRBJ1-1	CASSEQGTHTEAFF	TGTGCCAGCAGTGAGCAGGGGACACACACTGAAGCTTTCTTT